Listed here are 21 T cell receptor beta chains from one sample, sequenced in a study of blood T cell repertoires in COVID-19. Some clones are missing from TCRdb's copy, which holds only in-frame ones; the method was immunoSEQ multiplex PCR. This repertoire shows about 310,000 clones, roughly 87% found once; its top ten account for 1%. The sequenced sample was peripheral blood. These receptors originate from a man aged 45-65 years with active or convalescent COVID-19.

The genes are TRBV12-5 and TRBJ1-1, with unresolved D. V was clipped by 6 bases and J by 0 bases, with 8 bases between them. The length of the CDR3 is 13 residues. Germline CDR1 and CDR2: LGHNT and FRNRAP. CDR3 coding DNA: TGTGCTAGTGGCCTCACACTGAACACTGAAGCTTTCTTT. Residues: CASGLTLNTEAFF.

Here the CDR3 reads CSASRDSSGGYEQYF. The CDR3 DNA reads as TGCAGTGCTAGTAGGGACTCTAGCGGGGGCTACGAGCAGTACTTC. The chain combines TRBV20-1 with TRBJ2-7; TRBD2 matches 10 bases. The CDR3 has 15 residues. After removal of 3 bases from V and 3 bases from J, the junction contained 8 bases not matched to a gene. The germline V gene has CDR1 DFQATT and CDR2 SNEGSKA (reference sequence).

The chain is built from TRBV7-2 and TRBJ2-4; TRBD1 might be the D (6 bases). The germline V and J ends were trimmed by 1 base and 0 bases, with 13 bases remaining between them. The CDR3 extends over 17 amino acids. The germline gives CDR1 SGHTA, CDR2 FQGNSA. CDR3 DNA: TGTGCCAGCAGCTTAGTTGGGTGGGGGCTAGCCAAAAACATTCAGTACTTC. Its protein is CASSLVGWGLAKNIQYF.

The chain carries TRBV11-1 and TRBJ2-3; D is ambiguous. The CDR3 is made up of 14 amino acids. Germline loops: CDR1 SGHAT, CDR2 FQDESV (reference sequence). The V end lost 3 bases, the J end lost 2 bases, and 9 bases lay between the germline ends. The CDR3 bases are TGTGCCAGCAGCTTCGTACGGTCCACAGATACGCAGTATTTT. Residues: CASSFVRSTDTQYF.

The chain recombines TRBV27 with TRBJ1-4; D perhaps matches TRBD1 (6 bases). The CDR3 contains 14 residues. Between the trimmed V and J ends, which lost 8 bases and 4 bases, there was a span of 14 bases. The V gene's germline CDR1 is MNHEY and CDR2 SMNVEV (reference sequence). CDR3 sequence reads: CASSYRDNNEKLFF. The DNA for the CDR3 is TGTGCCAGCTCCTACAGGGATAATAATGAAAAACTGTTTTTT.

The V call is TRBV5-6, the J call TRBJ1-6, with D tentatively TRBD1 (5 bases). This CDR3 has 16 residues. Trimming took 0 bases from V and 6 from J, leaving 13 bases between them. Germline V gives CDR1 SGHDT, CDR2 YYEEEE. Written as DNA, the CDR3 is TGTGCCAGCAGCTTGGGGACCGCCGGGGGTAATTCACCCCTCCACTTT. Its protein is CASSLGTAGGNSPLHF. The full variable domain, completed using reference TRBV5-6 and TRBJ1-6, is DAGVTQSPTHLIKTRGQQVTLRCSPKSGHDTVSWYQQALGQGPQFIFQYYEEEERQRGNFPDRFSGHQFPNYSSELNVNALLLGDSALYLCASSLGTAGGNSPLHFGNGTRLTVT.

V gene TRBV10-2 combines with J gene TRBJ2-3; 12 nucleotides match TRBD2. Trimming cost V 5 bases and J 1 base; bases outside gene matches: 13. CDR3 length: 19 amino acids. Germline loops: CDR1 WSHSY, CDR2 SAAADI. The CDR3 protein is CASSSTRTSGMYGTDTQYF. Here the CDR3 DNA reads TGCGCCAGCAGTTCAACCCGGACTAGCGGGATGTATGGCACAGATACGCAGTATTTT.

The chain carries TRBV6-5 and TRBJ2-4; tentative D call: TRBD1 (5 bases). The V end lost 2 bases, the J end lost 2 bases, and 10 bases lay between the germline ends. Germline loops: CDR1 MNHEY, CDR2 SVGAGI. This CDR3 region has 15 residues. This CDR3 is CASSYRSGSKNIQYF. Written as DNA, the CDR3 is TGTGCCAGCAGTTACAGGTCAGGGTCCAAAAACATTCAGTACTTC.

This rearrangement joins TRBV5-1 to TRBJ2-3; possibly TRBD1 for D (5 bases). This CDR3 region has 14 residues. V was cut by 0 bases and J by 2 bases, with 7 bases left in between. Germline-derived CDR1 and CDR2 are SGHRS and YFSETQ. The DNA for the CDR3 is TGCGCCAGCAGCTTGGACAGGATCACAGATACGCAGTATTTT. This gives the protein CASSLDRITDTQYF.

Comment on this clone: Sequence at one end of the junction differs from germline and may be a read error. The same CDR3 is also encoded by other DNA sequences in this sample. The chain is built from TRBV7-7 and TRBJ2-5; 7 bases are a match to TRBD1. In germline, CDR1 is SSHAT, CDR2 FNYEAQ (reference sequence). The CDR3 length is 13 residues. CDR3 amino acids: CASSLGQEETQYF. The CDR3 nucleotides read TGTGCTAGCAGCTTAGGACAGGAAGAGACCCAGTACTTC.

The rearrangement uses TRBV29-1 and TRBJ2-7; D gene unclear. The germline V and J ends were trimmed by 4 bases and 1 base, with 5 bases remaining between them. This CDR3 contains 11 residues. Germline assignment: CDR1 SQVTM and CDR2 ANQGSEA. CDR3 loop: CSVARSYEQYF. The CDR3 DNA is TGCAGCGTTGCCCGGTCCTACGAGCAGTACTTC.

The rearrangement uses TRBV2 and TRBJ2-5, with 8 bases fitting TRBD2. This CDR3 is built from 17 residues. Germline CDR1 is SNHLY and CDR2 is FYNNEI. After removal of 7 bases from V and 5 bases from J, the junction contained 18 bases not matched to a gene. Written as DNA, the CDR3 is TGTGCCAGCACTCGGGGGGGGATCGGTAAGACCTCGGAGACCCAGTACTTC. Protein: CASTRGGIGKTSETQYF.

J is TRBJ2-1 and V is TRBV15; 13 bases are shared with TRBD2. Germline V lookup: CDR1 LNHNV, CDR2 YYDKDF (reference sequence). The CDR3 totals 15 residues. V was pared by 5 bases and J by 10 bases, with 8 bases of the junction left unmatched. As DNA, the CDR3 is TGTGCCACCAGCGGAGGACTAGCGGGAGAGCAAGAGCAGTTCTTC. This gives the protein CATSGGLAGEQEQFF.

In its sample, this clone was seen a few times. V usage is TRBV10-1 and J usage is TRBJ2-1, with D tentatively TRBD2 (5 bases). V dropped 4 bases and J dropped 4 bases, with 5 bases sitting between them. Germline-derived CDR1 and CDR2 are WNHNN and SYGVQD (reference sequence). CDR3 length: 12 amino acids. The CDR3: CASSAGYNEQFF. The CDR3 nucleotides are TGCGCCAGCAGTGCGGGGTACAATGAGCAGTTCTTC.

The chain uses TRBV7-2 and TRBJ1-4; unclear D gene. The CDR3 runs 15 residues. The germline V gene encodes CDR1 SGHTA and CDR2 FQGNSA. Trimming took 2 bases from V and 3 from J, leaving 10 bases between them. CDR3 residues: CASSLRRASNEKLFF. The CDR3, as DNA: TGTGCCAGCAGCTTACGGAGAGCCTCTAATGAAAAACTGTTTTTT.

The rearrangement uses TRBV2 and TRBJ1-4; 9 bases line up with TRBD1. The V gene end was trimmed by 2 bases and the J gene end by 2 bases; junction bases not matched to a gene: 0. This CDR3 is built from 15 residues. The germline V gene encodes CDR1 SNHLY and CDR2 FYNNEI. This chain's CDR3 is CASSETGGTNEKLFF. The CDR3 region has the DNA TGTGCCAGCAGTGAAACAGGGGGCACTAATGAAAAACTGTTTTTT.

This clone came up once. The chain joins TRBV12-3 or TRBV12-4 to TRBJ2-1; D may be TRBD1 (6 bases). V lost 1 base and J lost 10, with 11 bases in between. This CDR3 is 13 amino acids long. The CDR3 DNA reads TGTGCCAGCAGTTTAGGGTTAGACAGGGAGCAGTTCTTC. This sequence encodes CASSLGLDREQFF.

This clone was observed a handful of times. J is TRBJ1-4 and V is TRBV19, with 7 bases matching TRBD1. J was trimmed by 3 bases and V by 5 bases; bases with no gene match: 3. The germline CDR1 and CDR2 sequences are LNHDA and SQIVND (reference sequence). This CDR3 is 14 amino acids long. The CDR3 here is CASSLGTANEKLFF. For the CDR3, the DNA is TGTGCCAGTAGTTTGGGGACAGCTAATGAAAAACTGTTTTTT.

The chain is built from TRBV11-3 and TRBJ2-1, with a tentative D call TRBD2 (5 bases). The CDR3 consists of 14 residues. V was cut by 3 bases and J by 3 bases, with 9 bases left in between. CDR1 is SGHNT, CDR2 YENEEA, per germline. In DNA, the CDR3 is TGTGCCAGCAGCTTCGGAGGAATCTACAATGAGCAGTTCTTC. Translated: CASSFGGIYNEQFF.

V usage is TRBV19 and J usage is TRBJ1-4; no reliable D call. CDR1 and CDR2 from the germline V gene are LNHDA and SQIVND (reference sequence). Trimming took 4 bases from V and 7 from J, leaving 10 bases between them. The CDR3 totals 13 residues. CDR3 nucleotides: TGTGCCAGTAGTAGGGTCGCGGGTGAAAAACTGTTTTTT. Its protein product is CASSRVAGEKLFF.

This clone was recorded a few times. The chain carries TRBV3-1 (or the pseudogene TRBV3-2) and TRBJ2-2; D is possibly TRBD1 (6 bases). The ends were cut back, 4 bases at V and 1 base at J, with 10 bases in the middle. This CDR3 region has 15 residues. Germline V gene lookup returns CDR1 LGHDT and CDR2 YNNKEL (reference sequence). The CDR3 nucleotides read TGTGCCAGCAGCCGTCAGGACAGGAACACCGGGGAGCTGTTTTTT. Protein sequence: CASSRQDRNTGELFF.